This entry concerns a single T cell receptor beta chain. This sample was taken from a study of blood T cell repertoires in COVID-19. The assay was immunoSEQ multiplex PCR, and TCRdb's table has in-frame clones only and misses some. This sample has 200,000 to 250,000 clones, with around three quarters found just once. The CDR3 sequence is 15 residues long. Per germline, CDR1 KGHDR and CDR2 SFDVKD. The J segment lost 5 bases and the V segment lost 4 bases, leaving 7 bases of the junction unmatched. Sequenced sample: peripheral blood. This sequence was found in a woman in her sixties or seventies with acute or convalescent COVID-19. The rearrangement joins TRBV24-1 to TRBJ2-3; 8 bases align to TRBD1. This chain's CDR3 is CATSEPRQGRDTQYF. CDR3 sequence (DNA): TGTGCCACCAGTGAGCCAAGACAGGGGCGAGATACGCAGTATTTT.